A single sample gave rise to the 20 T cell receptor beta chains below, sequenced in a study of blood T cell repertoires in COVID-19 (dated by TCRdb to the early 2020s). Preparation of the library involved the immunoSEQ multiplex PCR assay. Not all clones reach the TCRdb copy of this immuneACCESS table, which keeps in-frame sequences only. Checked studies attribute under half of the gap to unresolved V genes and leave the rest unexplained. The sample table lists roughly 150,000 clones, over 60% of them with a count of one. The leading ten clones occupy around 8.1% of the sample. The sample was peripheral blood. These receptor sequences come from a man in his sixties with acute or convalescent COVID-19.

This chain connects TRBV5-1 to TRBJ1-1, with a tentative D call TRBD1 (5 bases). Germline loops: CDR1 SGHRS, CDR2 YFSETQ. V was cut by 3 bases and J by 3 bases, with 12 bases left in between. The CDR3 has 14 amino acids. The CDR3 DNA reads as TGCGCCAGCAGCTCTGCGACAGTTGACACTGAAGCTTTCTTT. Its translation: CASSSATVDTEAFF.

J is TRBJ2-7 and V is TRBV2, with TRBD1 as a possible D gene (5 bases). V was cut by 4 bases and J by 5 bases, with 15 bases left in between. The CDR3 is 14 residues long. Germline values: CDR1 SNHLY, CDR2 FYNNEI. CDR3 DNA sequence: TGTGCCAGCAGTGCAGGGTCCGCTAGGCACGAGCAGTACTTC. Protein sequence: CASSAGSARHEQYF.

The V and J genes are TRBV5-4 and TRBJ2-1; 9 bases fit TRBD1. The germline V gene encodes CDR1 SGHNT and CDR2 YYREEE (reference sequence). Trimming at V came to 3 bases and at J to 8 bases, leaving 12 bases not matched to a gene. The CDR3 runs to 16 residues. The CDR3: CASSSGSRDRADEQFF. CDR3 DNA sequence: TGTGCCAGCAGCTCGGGTAGCCGGGACAGGGCCGATGAGCAGTTCTTC.

The gene calls are TRBV18 and TRBJ1-1; TRBD1 aligns across 9 bases. From germline, CDR1 is KGHSH and CDR2 LQKENI. V shed 5 bases, J shed 4 bases, and the junction held 5 bases outside the gene matches. The CDR3 loop spans 14 amino acids. The DNA of the CDR3 is TGTGCCAGCTCAACAGGGGGCTCGGGCACTGAAGCTTTCTTT. Translation gives CASSTGGSGTEAFF. The complete variable domain, with remaining parts taken from reference TRBV18 and TRBJ1-1, reads NAGVMQNPRHLVRRRGQEARLRCSPMKGHSHVYWYRQLPEEGLKFMVYLQKENIIDESGMPKERFSAEFPKEGPSILRIQQVVRGDSAAYFCASSTGGSGTEAFFGQGTRLTVV.

This clone was detected only once. The chain joins TRBV3-1 (or the pseudogene TRBV3-2) to TRBJ2-1; 10 positions agree with TRBD1. Germline V gene lookup returns CDR1 LGHDT and CDR2 YNNKEL (reference sequence). V trimming: 4 bases; J trimming: 1 base; junction bases outside the gene matches: 1. CDR3 size: 15 residues. CDR3 DNA sequence: TGTGCCAGCAGCCGGGACAGGGGTTCCTACAATGAGCAGTTCTTC. It codes for CASSRDRGSYNEQFF.

For the CDR3, the DNA is TGTGCCAGCAGTGACCTGGGAGACTCTGGAAACACCATATATTTT. Residues: CASSDLGDSGNTIYF. The V and J genes are TRBV25-1 and TRBJ1-3, with D unclear. Trimming removed 3 bases from V and 0 bases from J, with 9 bases in between. The CDR3 extends over 15 amino acids. The germline V gene encodes CDR1 MGHDK and CDR2 SYGVNS.

The chain combines TRBV5-1 with TRBJ2-3, with D perhaps TRBD2 (6 bases). Germline values: CDR1 SGHRS, CDR2 YFSETQ. Deletions cut 0 bases from V and 5 bases from J, with 10 bases between. CDR3 length: 14 amino acids. The CDR3 DNA follows: TGCGCCAGCAGCTTGGTTCGGGAGTTAGATACGCAGTATTTT. Encoded protein: CASSLVRELDTQYF.

The V and J genes are TRBV25-1 and TRBJ2-7; 8 bases agree with TRBD1. Looked up from germline, CDR1 is MGHDK and CDR2 is SYGVNS. This CDR3 is 14 amino acids long. J gave up 3 bases and V 2 bases, and 3 bases lay outside the gene matches. CDR3 amino acids: CASSERGQGYEQYF. The CDR3 DNA is TGTGCCAGCAGTGAACGTGGACAGGGCTACGAGCAGTACTTC.

The chain joins TRBV5-6 to TRBJ2-2; 9 bases line up with TRBD1. The CDR3 is 17 amino acids. With 2 bases clipped from V and 0 bases from J, the junction kept 5 bases outside the gene matches. CDR1 and CDR2 from the germline V gene are SGHDT and YYEEEE. The CDR3 coding sequence is TGTGCCAGCAGCTTCGGACAGGGGCTAACGAACACCGGGGAGCTGTTTTTT. This sequence encodes CASSFGQGLTNTGELFF.

The chain uses TRBV28 and TRBJ2-1; 13 bases align to TRBD2. This CDR3 has 14 amino acids. The V gene end was trimmed by 11 bases and the J gene end by 7 bases; junction bases not matched to a gene: 8. In germline, CDR1 is MDHEN, CDR2 SYDVKM. The CDR3 spells CASTSGGAGNEQFF. The CDR3 nucleotides are TGTGCCTCCACTAGCGGGGGGGCCGGAAATGAGCAGTTCTTC.

In the case of this clone: Other DNA sequences of this sample code for an identical CDR3. The rearrangement uses TRBV6-5 and TRBJ2-7, with 7 bases identical to TRBD1. The CDR3 extends over 15 amino acids. Germline loops: CDR1 MNHEY, CDR2 SVGAGI. The junction had 2 bases not matched to a gene; V was cut back by 0 bases and J by 0 bases. The CDR3 DNA is TGTGCCAGCAGTTACTCGGCAGGGGGCTCCTACGAGCAGTACTTC. The encoded protein is CASSYSAGGSYEQYF.

The chain couples TRBV6-2 or TRBV6-3 to TRBJ2-7, with D unclear. The CDR3 consists of 14 residues. Germline V gives CDR1 MNHEY, CDR2 SVGEGT. V was trimmed by 2 bases and J by 5 bases, leaving 13 bases between them. DNA of the CDR3: TGTGCCAGCAGTTACGGCAGGCTATGGGACGAGCAGTACTTC. Its protein product is CASSYGRLWDEQYF.

The V and J genes are TRBV7-3 and TRBJ1-2; the match to TRBD1 covers 8 bases. The CDR3 is made up of 14 amino acids. Losses at the gene ends were 1 base for V and 4 bases for J; bases not matched to a gene: 2. Germline lookup yields CDR1 SGHTA and CDR2 FQGTGA. The CDR3 sequence is CASSLIGTGYGYTF. The CDR3 DNA sequence: TGTGCCAGCAGCTTAATCGGGACAGGCTATGGCTACACCTTC.

V gene TRBV7-2 combines with J gene TRBJ1-5; D unclear. CDR1 is SGHTA, CDR2 FQGNSA, per germline. The germline V and J ends were trimmed by 5 bases and 0 bases, with 11 bases remaining between them. This CDR3 region has 15 residues. This chain's CDR3 is CASSQMRGSNQPQHF. In DNA, the CDR3 is TGTGCCAGCAGCCAAATGCGGGGTAGCAATCAGCCCCAGCATTTT.

This rearrangement joins TRBV6-5 to TRBJ1-1; tentative D call: TRBD1 (5 bases). CDR1 is MNHEY, CDR2 SVGAGI, per germline. There are 14 residues in the CDR3. The ends were cut back, 10 bases at V and 1 base at J, with 16 bases in the middle. CDR3 sequence reads: CAILGWGWNTEAFF. Here the CDR3 DNA reads TGTGCCATCCTAGGGTGGGGCTGGAACACTGAAGCTTTCTTT.

The rearrangement links TRBV7-2 to TRBJ2-2; 7 bases line up with TRBD1. The V segment lost 4 bases and the J segment 3 bases; nucleotides outside the gene matches: 2. This CDR3 region has 14 residues. From germline, CDR1 is SGHTA and CDR2 FQGNSA. As DNA, the CDR3 is TGTGCCAGCAGCTCGGGACAGCACACCGGGGAGCTGTTTTTT. It yields the protein CASSSGQHTGELFF.

J is TRBJ2-5 and V is TRBV5-4, with TRBD1 identical over 9 bases. Germline CDR1 reads SGHNT; CDR2 reads YYREEE (reference sequence). J gave up 4 bases and V 3 bases, and 4 bases lay outside the gene matches. The CDR3 has 14 residues. The CDR3 nucleotides are TGTGCCAGCAGCTCCGGGACAGGGAGAGAGACCCAGTACTTC. Protein sequence: CASSSGTGRETQYF.

V and J are TRBV19 and TRBJ1-5; D unclear. The CDR3 has 16 residues. The germline V and J ends were trimmed by 4 bases and 1 base, with 14 bases remaining between them. Germline-derived CDR1 and CDR2 are LNHDA and SQIVND (reference sequence). The CDR3 loop reads CASSTSSPGSNQPQHF. CDR3 DNA: TGTGCCAGTAGTACCTCCTCGCCGGGGAGCAATCAGCCCCAGCATTTT.

The rearrangement links TRBV6-1 to TRBJ1-2, with D uncertain. This CDR3 region has 13 residues. V was pared by 1 base and J by 3 bases, with 6 bases between. Looked up from germline, CDR1 is MNHNS and CDR2 is SASEGT. The CDR3 coding sequence is TGTGCCAGCAGTGAAGTAGGAGACTATGGCTACACCTTC. As protein: CASSEVGDYGYTF.

There are a few counts of this clone. V is TRBV7-9 and J is TRBJ2-1, with unresolved D. CDR3 size: 11 residues. Germline CDR1 and CDR2: SEHNR and FQNEAQ (reference sequence). V gave up 3 bases and J gave up 8 bases, with 5 bases separating them. The CDR3 loop reads CASSFGHEQFF. DNA of the CDR3: TGTGCCAGCAGCTTTGGGCATGAGCAGTTCTTC.